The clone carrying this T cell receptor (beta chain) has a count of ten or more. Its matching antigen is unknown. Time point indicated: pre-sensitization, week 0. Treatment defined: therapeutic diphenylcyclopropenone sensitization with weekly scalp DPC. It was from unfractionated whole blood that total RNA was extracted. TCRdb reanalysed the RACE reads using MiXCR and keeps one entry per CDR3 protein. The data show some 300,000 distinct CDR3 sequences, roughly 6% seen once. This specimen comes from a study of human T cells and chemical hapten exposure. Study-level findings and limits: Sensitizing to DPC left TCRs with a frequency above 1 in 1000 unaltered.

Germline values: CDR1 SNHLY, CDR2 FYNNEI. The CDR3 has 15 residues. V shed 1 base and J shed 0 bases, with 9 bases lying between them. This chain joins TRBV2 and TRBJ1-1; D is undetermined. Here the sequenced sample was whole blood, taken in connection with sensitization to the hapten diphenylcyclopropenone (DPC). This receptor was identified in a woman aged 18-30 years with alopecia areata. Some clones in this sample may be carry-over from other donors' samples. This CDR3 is CASSEEGFLNTEAFF. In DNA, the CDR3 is TGTGCCAGCAGTGAAGAGGGCTTTTTGAACACTGAAGCTTTCTTT. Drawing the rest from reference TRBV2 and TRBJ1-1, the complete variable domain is EPEVTQTPSHQVTQMGQEVILRCVPISNHLYFYWYRQILGQKVEFLVSFYNNEISEKSEIFDDQFSVERPDGSNFTLKIRSTKLEDSAMYFCASSEEGFLNTEAFFGQGTRLTVV.